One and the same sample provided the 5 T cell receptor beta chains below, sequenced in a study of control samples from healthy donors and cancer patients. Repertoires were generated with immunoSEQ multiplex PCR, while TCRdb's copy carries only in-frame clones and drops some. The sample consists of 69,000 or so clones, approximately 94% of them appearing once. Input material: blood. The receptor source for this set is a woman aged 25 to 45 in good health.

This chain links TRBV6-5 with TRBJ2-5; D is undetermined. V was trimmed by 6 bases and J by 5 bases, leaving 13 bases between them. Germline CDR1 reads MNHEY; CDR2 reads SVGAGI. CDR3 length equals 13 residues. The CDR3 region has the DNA TGTGCCAGCAGGTTAGCACTTTTTGAGACCCAGTACTTC. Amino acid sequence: CASRLALFETQYF.

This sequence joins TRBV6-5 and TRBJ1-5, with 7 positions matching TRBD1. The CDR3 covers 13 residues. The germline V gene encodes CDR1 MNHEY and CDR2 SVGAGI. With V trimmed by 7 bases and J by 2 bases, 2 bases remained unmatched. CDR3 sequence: CASITGGNQPQHF. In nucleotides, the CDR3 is TGTGCCAGCATTACAGGGGGCAATCAGCCCCAGCATTTT.

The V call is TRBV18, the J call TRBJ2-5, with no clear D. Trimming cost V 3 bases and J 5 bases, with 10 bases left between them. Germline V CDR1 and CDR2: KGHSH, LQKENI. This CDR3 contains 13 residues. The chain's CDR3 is CASSPAVVETQYF. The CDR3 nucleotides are TGTGCCAGCTCACCGGCAGTGGTCGAGACCCAGTACTTC.

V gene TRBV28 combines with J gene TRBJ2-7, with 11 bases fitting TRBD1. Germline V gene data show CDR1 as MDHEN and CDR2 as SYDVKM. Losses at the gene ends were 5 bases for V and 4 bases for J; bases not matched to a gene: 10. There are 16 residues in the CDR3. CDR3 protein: CASSTPGQGARYEQYF. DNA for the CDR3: TGTGCCAGCAGTACTCCAGGACAGGGGGCCAGATACGAGCAGTACTTC.

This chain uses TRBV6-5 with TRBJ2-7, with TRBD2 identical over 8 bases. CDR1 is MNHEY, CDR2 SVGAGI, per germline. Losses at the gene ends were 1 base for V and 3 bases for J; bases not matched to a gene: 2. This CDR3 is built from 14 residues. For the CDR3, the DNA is TGTGCCAGCAGTTACTTTCGGGGGGGCTACGAGCAGTACTTC. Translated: CASSYFRGGYEQYF.